These T cell receptor beta chains were read from a single sample in a study of human T cells and chemical hapten exposure. TCRdb passed the RACE reads through MiXCR, listing each CDR3 protein once. The profile shows just under 60,000 distinct CDR3 sequences, approximately 13% of them singletons. The material was whole blood, obtained in connection with sensitization to the hapten diphenylcyclopropenone (DPC). These receptor sequences come from a man between 25 and 39 years old with alopecia areata. Some clones in this sample may be carry-over from other donors' samples. CDR3s include the opening cysteine and the closing phenylalanine or tryptophan. A D gene is named only where the DNA matches it firmly. Expanded clones get a size class; other rows say once, few or many, or leave the size out.

>TRBV20-1|TRBJ1-2|.|few
TGCAGTGCTAGAAACAGAAACTATGGCTACACCTTC
CSARNRNYGYTF
>TRBV12-3/TRBV12-4|TRBJ1-1|TRBD1|few
TGTGCCAGCAGTCGGGACAGAAATCCAGCTTTCTTT
CASSRDRNPAFF
>TRBV11-3|TRBJ1-2|.|.
TGTGCCAGCAGCTTATCTGACGGCTATGACTACACCTTC
CASSLSDGYDYTF
>TRBV9|TRBJ2-7|.|few
TGTGCCAGCAGCCCGGGACAAACCTACGAGCAGTACTTC
CASSPGQTYEQYF
>TRBV5-4|TRBJ2-3|TRBD2|.
TGTGCCATCAAGCTGGGCCAGCGGGGGGGCACAGATACGCAGTATTTT
CAIKLGQRGGTDTQYF
>TRBV5-1|TRBJ2-7|TRBD2|many
TGCGCCAGCAGCCCGGGAGGTTTCGGAGAGCAGTACTTC
CASSPGGFGEQYF
>TRBV7-6|TRBJ1-5|.|many
TGTGCCAGCAGCTCCCGAGTGGATCAGCCCCAGCATTTT
CASSSRVDQPQHF
>TRBV12-3/TRBV12-4|TRBJ1-1|TRBD1|many
TGTGCCAGCAGTTCCGCGCCCTCGGGGACAGCAAGGGTGAAAGCTTTCTTT
CASSSAPSGTARVKAFF
>TRBV7-9|TRBJ1-5|TRBD1|few
TGTGCCAGCAGCCCGGAGGGGGCGGGGAGCAATCAGCCCCAGCATTTT
CASSPEGAGSNQPQHF
>TRBV7-9|TRBJ2-4|.|many
TGTGCCAGCAGCATGCCTGTCGGGGGACGTGCCAAAAACATTCAGTACTTC
CASSMPVGGRAKNIQYF
>TRBV11-2|TRBJ1-1|.|.
TGTGCCAGCAGCGTTATAGGCACTGAAGCTTTCTTT
CASSVIGTEAFF
>TRBV18|TRBJ1-6|.|few
TGTGCCAGCTCCCCCGGACCGGAAGGGGGATGGTCCCTCCACTTT
CASSPGPEGGWSLHF
>TRBV5-6|TRBJ1-6|.|few
TGTGCCAGCAGCTTGGCCTCAGGTCCACCCCTCCACTTT
CASSLASGPPLHF
>TRBV20-1|TRBJ1-1|.|many
TGCAGTGCTAGAGAAGGACAGTTGAACACTGAAGCTTTCTTT
CSAREGQLNTEAFF
>TRBV12-3/TRBV12-4|TRBJ2-7|.|.
TGTGCCAGCAGGCCCGTCCCGTACGAGCAGTACTTC
CASRPVPYEQYF
>TRBV6-1|TRBJ2-7|.|many
TGTGCCAGCAGTGAGGCTAGCGTGGTTTACGAGCAGTACTTC
CASSEASVVYEQYF
>TRBV3-1|TRBJ1-2|.|few
TGTGCCAGCAGCCAACTGTACAGGGAGGTCTATGGCTACACCTTC
CASSQLYREVYGYTF
>TRBV5-1|TRBJ2-5|.|many
TGCGCCAGCAGCCTAAACGACCAAGAGACCCAGTACTTC
CASSLNDQETQYF
>TRBV24-1|TRBJ1-5|.|many
TGTGCCACCAGGGACGGAGGGATTAATCAGCCCCAGCATTTT
CATRDGGINQPQHF
>TRBV28|TRBJ2-7|.|once
TGTGCCAGCTTAAGATTTAATCAACCCTACGAGCAGTACTTC
CASLRFNQPYEQYF
>TRBV12-3/TRBV12-4|TRBJ2-2|.|many
TGTGCCAGCACTAACCTGGACAGCCCGGCCGGGGAGCTGTTTTTT
CASTNLDSPAGELFF
>TRBV29-1|TRBJ2-3|.|many
TGCAGCGTTGAAGAATTCACAGATACGCAGTATTTT
CSVEEFTDTQYF
>TRBV6-5|TRBJ2-1|.|once
TGTGCCAGCAGTTACTTTGGCCTGAGATACAATGAGCAGTTCTTC
CASSYFGLRYNEQFF
>TRBV12-3/TRBV12-4|TRBJ2-1|TRBD1|.
TGTGCCAGCAGTTCTTCTCACCGGGACAGGGGATACAATGAGCAGTTCTTC
CASSSSHRDRGYNEQFF
>TRBV5-4|TRBJ2-5|.|.
TGTGCCAGCAGCTTTACGGGACGGGCAGAAGAGACCCAGTACTTC
CASSFTGRAEETQYF
>TRBV7-2|TRBJ2-7|TRBD1|.
TGTGCCAGCAGTCACCGGGACAGCAAAGCCTACGAGCAGTACTTC
CASSHRDSKAYEQYF
>TRBV20-1|TRBJ2-5|TRBD1|many
TGCAGTGCCGACCCCCGGGACAGGGTAGCAGAGACCCAGTACTTC
CSADPRDRVAETQYF
>TRBV5-4|TRBJ2-1|.|.
TGTGCCAGCAGCTTTGGAGACTACAATGAGCAGTTCTTC
CASSFGDYNEQFF
>TRBV9|TRBJ1-1|TRBD1|many
TGTGCCAGCAGCGCGCGAGGGACAGGGGTTGGAACTGAAGCTTTCTTT
CASSARGTGVGTEAFF
>TRBV13|TRBJ2-7|TRBD1|many
TGTGCCAGCAGCTGGGGACAGGGGGCGTCCGAGCAGTACTTC
CASSWGQGASEQYF
>TRBV7-9|TRBJ1-1|TRBD1|few
TGTGCCAGCAGCTTACTTTCGACAGGGAGGAACACTGAAGCTTTCTTT
CASSLLSTGRNTEAFF
>TRBV30|TRBJ1-4|TRBD1|few
TGTGCCTGGAGTGGACAGGGGCCTGAAAAACTGTTTTTT
CAWSGQGPEKLFF
>TRBV10-3|TRBJ2-5|.|many
TGTGCCATCAGGACGGACCAAGAGACCCAGTACTTC
CAIRTDQETQYF
>TRBV9|TRBJ2-1|TRBD1|few
TGTGCCAGCAGCGGTAGGACAGGGGTGAACAATGAGCAGTTCTTC
CASSGRTGVNNEQFF
>TRBV12-3/TRBV12-4|TRBJ2-1|TRBD2|many
TGTGCCAGCAGTTTGAAGACTAGCGGGGGATACAATGAGCAGTTCTTC
CASSLKTSGGYNEQFF
>TRBV7-2|TRBJ2-2|.|.
TGTGCCAGCAGCTTAGCCCCTCAGGAAGGGAATGTGGACACCGGGGAGCTGTTTTTT
CASSLAPQEGNVDTGELFF
>TRBV7-2|TRBJ2-1|TRBD2|many
TGTGCCAGCAGCCCACGATATGGACTAGCGGGGGGTGAGCAGTTCTTC
CASSPRYGLAGGEQFF